The clone carrying this T cell receptor (beta chain) was picked up a small number of times. Its antigen is unknown. CD4+ T cells from unexposed donors were obtained before the COVID-19 pandemic (2011-2018). Isolation of CD4+ T cells took place after about 9 days in culture. Cells permitting, SARS-CoV-2 S/N and four cold-coronavirus spikes were tested on unexposed-donor CD4+ T cells. This entry comes from a study of CD4 T cells in relation to SARS-CoV-2 and coronaviruses. The repertoire was sequenced with immunoSEQ multiplex PCR; TCRdb's copy has only in-frame clones and lacks some. The sample includes around 23,000 clones, 75% to 85% of them seen just once. The sample was CD4+ T cells from PBMCs, cultured in vitro. This TCR was sampled from a human donor in good health.

CDR3 sequence reads: CASRDRERSGNTIYF. The CDR3 nucleotides are TGTGCCAGCAGAGACAGGGAGAGGTCTGGAAACACCATATATTTT. This rearrangement joins TRBV6-5 to TRBJ1-3; TRBD1 matches at 7 bases. CDR1 MNHEY and CDR2 SVGAGI come from the germline V gene. With V trimmed by 6 bases and J by 1 base, 6 bases remained unmatched. The CDR3 extends over 15 amino acids.